This T cell receptor beta chain was obtained from a study of blood T cell repertoires in COVID-19. As for the study in general: Nucleic acid was either cDNA or gDNA, and it came from T cells, B-cell-depleted T cells, or PBMCs.

CDR3 size: 16 residues. J lost 0 bases, V lost 7 bases, and 11 bases had no gene match. Germline-derived CDR1 and CDR2 are SGHVS and FQNEAQ. In Seattle, patients joined the study during active infection and were tracked longitudinally. Profiled with immunoSEQ multiplex PCR; TCRdb holds only in-frame clones, not every one. The sample includes about 300,000 clones, 65% to 85% of them seen just once. J is TRBJ2-7 and V is TRBV7-8, with 8 bases lining up with TRBD2. Sequences were obtained from peripheral blood. The source is a human donor with COVID-19, enrolled during active disease. The donor label of this sample is uncertain. The CDR3 DNA reads as TGTGCCAGCACCGCGGGGGGCGGGCTCCTCTCCTACGAGCAGTACTTC. This codes for CASTAGGGLLSYEQYF.